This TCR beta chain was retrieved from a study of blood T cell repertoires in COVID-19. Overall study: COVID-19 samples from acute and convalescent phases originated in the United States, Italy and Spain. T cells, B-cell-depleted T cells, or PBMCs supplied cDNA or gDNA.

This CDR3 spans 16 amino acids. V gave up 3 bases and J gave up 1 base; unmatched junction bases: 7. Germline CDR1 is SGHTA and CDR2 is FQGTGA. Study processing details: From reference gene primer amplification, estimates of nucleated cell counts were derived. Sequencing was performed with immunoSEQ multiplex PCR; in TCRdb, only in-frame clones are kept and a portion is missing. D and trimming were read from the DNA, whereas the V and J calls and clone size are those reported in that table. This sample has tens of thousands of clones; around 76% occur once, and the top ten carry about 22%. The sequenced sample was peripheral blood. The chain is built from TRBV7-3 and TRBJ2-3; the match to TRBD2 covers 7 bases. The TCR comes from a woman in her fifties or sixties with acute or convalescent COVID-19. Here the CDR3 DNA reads TGTGCCAGCAGCTTGGAGGGAGGGTTCGGCACAGATACGCAGTATTTT. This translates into CASSLEGGFGTDTQYF.